This T cell receptor (beta chain) was captured in a study of beta chain features in type 1 diabetes (dated by TCRdb to the late 2010s). General notes on the study: Patients and healthy donors did not differ in mean age, gender distribution, total cell number or subset yield. Across all samples, around 99 million sorted cells were examined, and cell number per subset correlated strongly with RNA yield. In the study, recently diagnosed type 1 diabetes patients and matched healthy donors were compared on the TCRB repertoires of their sorted circulating CD4+ T cell subsets. Naive and central memory subsets were obtained from all 30 or so donors, but regulatory and stem cell-like memory subsets were isolated from only 8 patients and roughly 8 healthy donors.

This clone was found a few times. Its antigen is unknown. No much larger clonotype is one base removed from it; base qualities were not supplied. Each donor gave one peripheral blood draw, averaging roughly 120 mL, which was collected into heparinised tubes. A BD FACSAria II and a panel including CD45RO, CCR7, CD25, CD127, CD95 and CD27 were used to sort naive, central memory, regulatory and stem cell-like memory CD4+ T cells. A purity above 98% was achieved for all sorted populations. Right away, PBMCs were isolated by Lymphoprep density gradient centrifugation and were stained directly, with no culture step. Samples were stained and sorted in pairs, with one healthy donor and one patient per experiment, so that batch effects were minimized. The High Capacity cDNA Reverse Transcription Kit was used to reverse transcribe all of the isolated RNA, meaning that expressed TCRB transcripts were what got sequenced. Deep immunoSEQ sequencing was performed on naive, central memory and regulatory T cell samples, with an average of roughly 3.5 million total reads per sample. Sorted cells were lysed in RLT buffer and RNA was extracted with DNase-treated RNeasy Micro or Mini kits, depending on cell number. To prevent cross-contamination, every cell subset was processed on its own, while patient and healthy donor samples were processed together. TCRB sequences were amplified from cDNA with the immunoSEQ multiplex PCR, producing 87-bp fragments spanning the CDR3 region. Amplicons were sequenced on the Illumina HiSeq platform. The study's processing was this. PCR bias was corrected computationally using synthetic template baselines, and reads within Hamming distance 2 were collapsed, with unmergeable singletons discarded. Reads were aligned to IMGT to assign V, D and J genes, CDR3 length, and insertions or deletions at six rearrangement sites. Within each subset, clonotype counts were normalized to the number of sorted cells before true diversity and Gini coefficients were calculated with the tcR R package. Repertoire sharing was quantified using the overlap coefficient calculated on TCRB nucleotide sequences. TCRdb holds this immuneACCESS table with in-frame rearrangements only. Some clones are missing; in checked studies, unresolved V genes explain under half, and the rest has no known cause. D and trimming come from the DNA, and the V and J calls and clone size come from that table. The sample includes about 180,000 clones, with about 13% observed a single time. The ten largest clones represent 0.6% to 0.8% of the sample.

The research as a whole found: Fewer insertions and more nucleotide deletions at VDJ recombination sites were observed in patients with type 1 diabetes, implying thymic rearrangement abnormalities. Sequencing cDNA rather than genomic DNA could over-represent highly expressing activated cells, although activation and CD3 levels did not differ between groups. Naive, central memory and regulatory TCRB repertoires appeared more similar among patients than among healthy donors. In all four CD4+ subsets, TCRB CDR3 length was moderately but significantly shorter in type 1 diabetes patients. PCR might favor shorter templates, but patient and control samples were amplified and corrected together, so any skew would affect both groups equally. HLA sub-analyses involved small numbers of individuals, so any influence of HLA type on TCRB rearrangement remained unresolved.

Reading from cysteine to phenylalanine, the CDR3 counts 14 amino acids. Only the CDR3 part of the read is kept: 42 bases, read in frame from the first base. At the junction V is shortened by 4 bases and J by 8 bases; bases outside the gene matches: 6. From a lookup of the germline V gene, CDR1 and CDR2 are SGHDN and FVKESK. This sequence was found in a woman aged 18-29 years in good health. Sequences were obtained from central memory CD4+ T cells from blood. The chain is assembled from TRBV14 and TRBJ2-1, and 9 junctional nucleotides match TRBD2. The CDR3: CASSPDGGRDEQFF. The bases read TGTGCCAGCAGCCCCGATGGCGGGAGGGATGAGCAGTTCTTC.